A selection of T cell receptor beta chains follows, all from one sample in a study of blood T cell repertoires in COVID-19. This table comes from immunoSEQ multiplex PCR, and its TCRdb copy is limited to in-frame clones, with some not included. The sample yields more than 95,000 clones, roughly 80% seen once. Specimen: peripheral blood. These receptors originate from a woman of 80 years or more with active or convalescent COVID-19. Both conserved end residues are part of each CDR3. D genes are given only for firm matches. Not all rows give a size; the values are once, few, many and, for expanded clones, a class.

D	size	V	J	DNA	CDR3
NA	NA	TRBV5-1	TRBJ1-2	TGCGCCAGCAGCTTCCGTAGTGACTATGGCTACACCTTC	CASSFRSDYGYTF
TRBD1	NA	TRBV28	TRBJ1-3	TGTGCCAGCAGTCTGACAGGGGGGTACACCATATATTTT	CASSLTGGYTIYF
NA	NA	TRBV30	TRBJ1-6	TGTGCCTGGAGCGCCCAACTCGCTACCAATTCACCCCTCCACTTT	CAWSAQLATNSPLHF
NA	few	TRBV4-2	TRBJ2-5	TGTGCCAGCAGCCGAATCGAGGGGACCCAGTACTTC	CASSRIEGTQYF
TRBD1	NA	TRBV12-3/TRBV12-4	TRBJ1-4	TGTGCCAGCAGTACACCGGGACAGGGAAAACTGTTTTTT	CASSTPGQGKLFF
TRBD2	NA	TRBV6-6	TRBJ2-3	TGTGCCAGCAGTTTAGCGGGGAGCACAGATACGCAGTATTTT	CASSLAGSTDTQYF